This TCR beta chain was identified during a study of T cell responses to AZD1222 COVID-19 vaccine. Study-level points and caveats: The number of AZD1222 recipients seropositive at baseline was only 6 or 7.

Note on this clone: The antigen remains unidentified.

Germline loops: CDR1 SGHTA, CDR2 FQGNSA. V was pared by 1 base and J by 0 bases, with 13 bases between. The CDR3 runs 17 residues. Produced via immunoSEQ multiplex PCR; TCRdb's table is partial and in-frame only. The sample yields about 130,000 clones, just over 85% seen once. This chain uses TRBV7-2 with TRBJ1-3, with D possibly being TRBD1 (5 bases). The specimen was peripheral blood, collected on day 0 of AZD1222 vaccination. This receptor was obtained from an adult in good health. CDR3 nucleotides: TGTGCCAGCAGCTTAGTGAAGGGGATGAGCTCTGGAAACACCATATATTTT. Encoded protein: CASSLVKGMSSGNTIYF.